Each of the 20 T cell receptor beta chains below was sequenced from the same sample in a study of T cells after yellow fever vaccination. TCRdb re-called the 5' RACE reads through MiXCR, storing one row per CDR3 protein. The sample has 300,000 to 350,000 distinct CDR3 sequences; 3.5% to 4.5% are singletons. Sequenced here: PBMCs, sampled 15 days after the yellow fever booster vaccination. These receptors were obtained from a man aged 18-30 years who received the YFV17D yellow fever vaccine.

The sample holds a few counts of this clonotype. The chain employs TRBV7-9 and TRBJ1-5; 7 bases map to TRBD1. This CDR3 is built from 15 residues. Germline lookup yields CDR1 SEHNR and CDR2 FQNEAQ (reference sequence). J gave up 3 bases and V 1 base, and 3 bases lay outside the gene matches. The CDR3, as DNA: TGTGCCAGCAGCTTAGAGGGACAGCCCAATCAGCCCCAGCATTTT. Encoded protein: CASSLEGQPNQPQHF.

This clonotype was seen a handful of times. The gene calls are TRBV7-3 and TRBJ2-3; 7 bases are shared with TRBD1. Germline lookup yields CDR1 SGHTA and CDR2 FQGTGA. V lost 5 bases, J lost 0 bases, and 11 bases stayed unmatched. The CDR3 is made up of 17 amino acids. The CDR3 nucleotides are TGTGCCAGCAGCACCCCGAGACAGGGCCCGAGCACAGATACGCAGTATTTT. This encodes CASSTPRQGPSTDTQYF.

This clonotype was observed many times. The rearrangement joins TRBV25-1 to TRBJ1-1, with D perhaps TRBD1 (5 bases). Germline V gene data show CDR1 as MGHDK and CDR2 as SYGVNS. The V and J ends lost 3 bases and 5 bases respectively, with 10 bases between them. CDR3 length: 13 amino acids. The CDR3 loop reads CASSEAWGTEAFF. The CDR3 DNA reads as TGTGCCAGCAGTGAGGCGTGGGGGACTGAAGCTTTCTTT.

The J gene is TRBJ2-2, the V gene TRBV6-2 or TRBV6-3, with D perhaps TRBD1 (5 bases). The V and J ends lost 2 bases and 0 bases respectively, with 10 bases between them. Germline CDR1 reads MNHEY; CDR2 reads SVGEGT. CDR3 size: 16 residues. Here the CDR3 DNA reads TGTGCCAGCAGTTACACAGACAGATCGAACACCGGGGAGCTGTTTTTT. Protein product: CASSYTDRSNTGELFF.

DNA of the CDR3: TGTGCCAGCAGTTTATCCCATGGAGGGGGGGCGGCCGGGGAGCTGTTTTTT. This codes for CASSLSHGGGAAGELFF. The chain joins TRBV12-3 or TRBV12-4 to TRBJ2-2, with D perhaps matching TRBD2 (7 bases). The CDR3 runs 17 residues. Between the trimmed V and J ends, which lost 2 bases and 6 bases, there was a span of 19 bases.

Ten or more counts support this clonotype. This sequence joins TRBV20-1 and TRBJ2-1; a weak D match, TRBD2 (6 bases). Between the trimmed V and J ends, which lost 6 bases and 5 bases, there was a span of 20 bases. CDR1 and CDR2 from the germline V gene are DFQATT and SNEGSKA (reference sequence). There are 15 residues in the CDR3. The CDR3 nucleotides are TGCAGTGCCAACGCTGGTTTGGCGGGGCACAATGAGCAGTTCTTC. Translating gives CSANAGLAGHNEQFF.

The V gene is TRBV12-3 or TRBV12-4, the J gene TRBJ2-3; TRBD2 agrees at 11 bases. Trimming removed 8 bases from V and 6 bases from J; junction bases left unmatched: 13. This CDR3 contains 16 residues. The CDR3 nucleotides are TGTGCCAGCGCGGAGGAACTAGCGGGGGCGGGGGATACGCAGTATTTT. Translating it yields CASAEELAGAGDTQYF.

This clonotype was picked up many times. The rearrangement links TRBV7-8 to TRBJ1-6; D possibly corresponds to TRBD1 (5 bases). The germline V gene encodes CDR1 SGHVS and CDR2 FQNEAQ. The CDR3 spans 15 residues. V lost 4 bases to trimming and J lost 14 bases, with 21 bases between them. The CDR3 nucleotides read TGTGCCAGCAGCTCGTTGACAGAGCCTCCTCGGGCCCTCCACTTT. This gives the protein CASSSLTEPPRALHF. Drawing the rest from reference TRBV7-8 and TRBJ1-6, the complete variable domain is GAGVSQSPRYKVAKRGQDVALRCDPISGHVSLFWYQQALGQGPEFLTYFQNEAQLDKSGLPSDRFFAERPEGSVSTLKIQRTQQEDSAVYLCASSSLTEPPRALHFGNGTRLTVT.

In its sample, this clonotype was seen many times. J is TRBJ1-1 and V is TRBV12-3 or TRBV12-4; D remains ambiguous. V was pared by 2 bases and J by 0 bases, with 19 bases between. The CDR3 has 18 amino acids. The CDR3 bases are TGTGCCAGCAGTTTACCCCCGACGGGCCTCATCGTGAACACTGAAGCTTTCTTT. Translation: CASSLPPTGLIVNTEAFF.

Many counts were recorded for this clonotype. The junction shows a germline mismatch at one end, possibly a read error. The chain combines TRBV5-1 with TRBJ1-4, with TRBD1 matching 7 bases. This CDR3 is 14 amino acids long. Germline loops: CDR1 SGHRS, CDR2 YFSETQ. The CDR3 here is CASSFQGANEKLFF. DNA for the CDR3: TGTGCCAGCAGTTTTCAGGGGGCTAATGAAAAACTGTTTTTT. Combining the CDR3 with reference TRBV5-1 and TRBJ1-4 gives the whole variable domain KAGVTQTPRYLIKTRGQQVTLSCSPISGHRSVSWYQQTPGQGLQFLFEYFSETQRNKGNFPGRFSGRQFSNSRSEMNVSTLELGDSALYLCASSFQGANEKLFFGSGTQLSVL.

This clonotype appeared a few times. The CDR3 sequence: CASSLSNMNTEAFF. DNA for the CDR3: TGTGCCAGCAGCTTATCTAACATGAACACTGAAGCTTTCTTT. This chain links TRBV7-2 with TRBJ1-1; no firm D call. CDR1 is SGHTA and CDR2 is FQGNSA in the germline V gene. The CDR3 covers 14 residues. V shed 2 bases and J shed 0 bases, with 7 bases lying between them.

The J gene is TRBJ2-5, the V gene TRBV11-2, with unresolved D. The CDR3 is 17 amino acids. V lost 0 bases and J lost 0, with 14 bases in between. Germline assignment: CDR1 SGHAT and CDR2 FQNNGV. The CDR3 DNA sequence: TGTGCCAGCAGCTTAGATCTCCTAGAGACGTACCAAGAGACCCAGTACTTC. Translated, it gives CASSLDLLETYQETQYF.

This clonotype has more than one count but fewer than ten. The V gene is TRBV5-1, the J gene TRBJ2-2; TRBD1 agrees at 8 bases. V trimming: 2 bases; J trimming: 2 bases; junction bases outside the gene matches: 8. There are 17 residues in the CDR3. Germline lookup yields CDR1 SGHRS and CDR2 YFSETQ. Written as DNA, the CDR3 is TGCGCCAGCAGCTTACTCCCGGACAGGGTAAACACCGGGGAGCTGTTTTTT. It translates to CASSLLPDRVNTGELFF. Combining the CDR3 with reference TRBV5-1 and TRBJ2-2 gives the whole variable domain KAGVTQTPRYLIKTRGQQVTLSCSPISGHRSVSWYQQTPGQGLQFLFEYFSETQRNKGNFPGRFSGRQFSNSRSEMNVSTLELGDSALYLCASSLLPDRVNTGELFFGEGSRLTVL.

The rearrangement uses TRBV2 and TRBJ1-1; TRBD1 is a possible D gene (5 bases). CDR1 is SNHLY, CDR2 FYNNEI, per germline. V was pared by 9 bases and J by 6 bases, with 17 bases between. The CDR3 is made up of 13 amino acids. This CDR3 is CASLRGTRAEAFF. In nucleotides, the CDR3 is TGTGCCAGTCTGCGGGGGACGAGAGCTGAAGCTTTCTTT.

There are a few counts of this clonotype. The rearrangement joins TRBV5-4 to TRBJ2-3; TRBD2 agrees at 10 bases. The germline gives CDR1 SGHNT, CDR2 YYREEE (reference sequence). The V and J ends lost 4 bases and 6 bases, in that order; junction bases with no gene match: 8. The CDR3 runs 15 residues. CDR3 region: CASSHSGGPEDTQYF. The CDR3 DNA follows: TGTGCCAGCAGCCATAGCGGGGGGCCGGAGGATACGCAGTATTTT. Drawing the rest from reference TRBV5-4 and TRBJ2-3, the complete variable domain is ETGVTQSPTHLIKTRGQQVTLRCSSQSGHNTVSWYQQALGQGPQFIFQYYREEENGRGNFPPRFSGLQFPNYSSELNVNALELDDSALYLCASSHSGGPEDTQYFGPGTRLTVL.

In this sample, this clonotype turned up a few times. V usage is TRBV4-2 and J usage is TRBJ2-3; D remains unclear. Trimming took off 4 bases at V and 6 bases at J, with 23 bases between the two ends. The CDR3 has 17 amino acids. The germline V gene encodes CDR1 LGHNA and CDR2 YNFKEQ. This chain's CDR3 is CASSRSARGASMDTQYF. CDR3 DNA sequence: TGTGCCAGCAGCCGATCGGCACGAGGTGCCTCGATGGATACGCAGTATTTT.

This clonotype was counted only a few times. The chain joins TRBV18 to TRBJ2-1, with D unclear. The germline CDR1 and CDR2 sequences are KGHSH and LQKENI. The CDR3 covers 14 residues. The V end was cut by 6 bases, the J end by 4 bases, with 13 bases between. The CDR3 here is CASSQEISYNEQFF. CDR3 bases: TGTGCCAGCTCCCAGGAGATATCTTACAATGAGCAGTTCTTC.

This clonotype turned up a few times. This sequence joins TRBV11-2 and TRBJ1-1; D perhaps matches TRBD1 (5 bases). The CDR3 has 14 amino acids. The V gene's germline CDR1 is SGHAT and CDR2 FQNNGV. Trimming stripped 5 bases from V and 11 bases from J, with 21 bases between. CDR3 loop: CASSPTGDGVWAFF. CDR3 bases: TGTGCCAGCAGCCCCACCGGGGACGGGGTGTGGGCTTTCTTT.

This clonotype was found many times. The gene calls are TRBV27 and TRBJ1-5; 10 bases are a match to TRBD1. Germline lookup yields CDR1 MNHEY and CDR2 SMNVEV (reference sequence). V lost 7 bases and J lost 3; bases outside the gene matches: 9. This CDR3 comprises 16 residues. The CDR3 region is CASKRFGTGDNQPQHF. As DNA, the CDR3 is TGTGCCAGCAAGAGATTTGGGACAGGGGACAATCAGCCCCAGCATTTT.

This clonotype came up a few times. The chain links TRBV12-3 or TRBV12-4 to TRBJ1-2, with a possible D match to TRBD1 (6 bases). V lost 7 bases to trimming and J lost 4 bases, with 13 bases between them. This CDR3 region has 13 residues. The CDR3 sequence is CASTYGQTYGYTF. The CDR3 DNA reads as TGTGCCAGCACTTACGGACAGACCTATGGCTACACCTTC.